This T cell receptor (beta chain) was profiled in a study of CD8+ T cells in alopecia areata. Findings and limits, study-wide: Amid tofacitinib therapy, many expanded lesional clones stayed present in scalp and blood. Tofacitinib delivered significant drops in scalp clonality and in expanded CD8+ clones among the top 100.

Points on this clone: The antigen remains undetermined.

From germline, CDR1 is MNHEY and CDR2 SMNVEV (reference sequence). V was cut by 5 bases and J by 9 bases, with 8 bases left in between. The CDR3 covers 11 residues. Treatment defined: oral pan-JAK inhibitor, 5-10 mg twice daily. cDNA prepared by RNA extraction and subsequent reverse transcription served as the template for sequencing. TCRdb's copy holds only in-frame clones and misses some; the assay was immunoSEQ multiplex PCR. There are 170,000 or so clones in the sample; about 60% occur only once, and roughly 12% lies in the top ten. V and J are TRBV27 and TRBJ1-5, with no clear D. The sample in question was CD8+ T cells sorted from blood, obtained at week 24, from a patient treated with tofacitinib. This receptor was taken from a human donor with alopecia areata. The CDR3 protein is CASSVFGPQHF. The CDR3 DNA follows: TGTGCCAGCAGTGTCTTTGGGCCCCAGCATTTT.